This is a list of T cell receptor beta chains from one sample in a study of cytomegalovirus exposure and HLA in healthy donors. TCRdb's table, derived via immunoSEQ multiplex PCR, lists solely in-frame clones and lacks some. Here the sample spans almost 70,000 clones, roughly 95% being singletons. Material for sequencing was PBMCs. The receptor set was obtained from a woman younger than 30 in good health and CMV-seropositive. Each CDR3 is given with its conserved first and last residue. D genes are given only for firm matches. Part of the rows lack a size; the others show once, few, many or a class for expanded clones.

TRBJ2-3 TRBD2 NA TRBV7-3 CASSFSGRGTDTQYF TGTGCCAGCAGCTTTAGCGGGAGGGGAACAGATACGCAGTATTTT
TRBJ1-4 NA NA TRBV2 CASQGAPNEKLFF TGTGCCAGTCAAGGGGCCCCTAATGAAAAACTGTTTTTT
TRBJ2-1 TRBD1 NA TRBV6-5 CASSYGDSVYNEQFF TGTGCCAGCAGTTACGGGGACAGCGTCTACAATGAGCAGTTCTTC
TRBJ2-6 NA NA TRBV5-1 CASSTAAGAGANVLTF TGCGCCAGCAGCACGGCGGCAGGGGCTGGGGCCAACGTCCTGACTTTC
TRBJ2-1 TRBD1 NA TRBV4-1 CASSQTDRSSYNEQFF TGCGCCAGCAGCCAAACGGACAGGAGCTCCTACAATGAGCAGTTCTTC
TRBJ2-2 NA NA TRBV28 CASSSYSGDRRTGELFF TGTGCCAGCAGTTCCTACTCTGGCGACAGAAGGACCGGGGAGCTGTTTTTT
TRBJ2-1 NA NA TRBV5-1 CASSLGGVAGSYNEQFF TGCGCCAGCAGCTTGGGGGGCGTGGCAGGGTCCTACAATGAGCAGTTCTTC
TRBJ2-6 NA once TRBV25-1 CASSEQQGTGANVLTF TGTGCCAGCAGTGAACAACAGGGCACTGGGGCCAACGTCCTGACTTTC
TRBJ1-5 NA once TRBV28 CASSNPGGLPQHF TGTGCCAGCAGTAACCCGGGTGGTCTGCCCCAGCATTTT
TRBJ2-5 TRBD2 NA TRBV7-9 CASSEEGRLAGSAGETQYF TGTGCCAGCAGCGAAGAGGGGAGGCTAGCGGGGTCCGCGGGAGAGACCCAGTACTTC
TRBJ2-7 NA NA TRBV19 CASSPADRSSYEQYF TGTGCCAGTAGTCCGGCCGACAGGTCCTCCTACGAGCAGTACTTC
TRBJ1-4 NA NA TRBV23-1 CASRIPPNRATNEKLFF TGCGCCAGCAGAATCCCTCCTAACAGGGCCACTAATGAAAAACTGTTTTTT
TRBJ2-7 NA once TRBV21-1 CAVAIFGTGPYEQYF TGTGCCGTCGCAATTTTCGGGACAGGGCCCTACGAGCAGTACTTC
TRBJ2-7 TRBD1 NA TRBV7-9 CASSLAPDRGYEQYF TGTGCCAGCAGCTTGGCGCCGGACAGGGGCTACGAGCAGTACTTC
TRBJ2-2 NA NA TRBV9 CASSAFDVAIGGELFF TGTGCCAGCAGCGCTTTTGATGTAGCCATCGGCGGGGAGCTGTTTTTT
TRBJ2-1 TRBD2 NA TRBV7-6 CASSLEREVGNEQFF TGTGCCAGCAGCTTAGAGCGGGAGGTCGGCAATGAGCAGTTCTTC
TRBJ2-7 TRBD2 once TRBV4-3 CASSQDGTSAYEQYF TGCGCCAGCAGCCAAGATGGGACTAGCGCCTACGAGCAGTACTTC
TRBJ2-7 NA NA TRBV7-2 CASSSGAGSYEQYF TGTGCCAGCAGTTCAGGGGCCGGATCATACGAGCAGTACTTC
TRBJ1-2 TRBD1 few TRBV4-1 CASSHPLRDSYGYTF TGCGCCAGCAGCCACCCACTACGGGACAGCTATGGCTACACCTTC
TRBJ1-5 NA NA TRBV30 CAWSPDNNQPQHF TGTGCCTGGTCCCCAGATAACAATCAGCCCCAGCATTTT
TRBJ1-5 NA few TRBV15 CATSHSNQPQHF TGTGCCACCAGCCATAGCAATCAGCCCCAGCATTTT
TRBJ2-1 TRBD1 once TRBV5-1 CASSWTGGLEDEQFF TGCGCCAGCAGCTGGACAGGGGGCCTAGAGGATGAGCAGTTCTTC
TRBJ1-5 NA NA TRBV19 CASSRYNYWHF TGTGCCAGTAGTCGATATAACTATTGGCATTTT
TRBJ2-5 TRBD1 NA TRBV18 CASSRTGVETQYF TGTGCCAGCTCAAGGACAGGGGTCGAGACCCAGTACTTC
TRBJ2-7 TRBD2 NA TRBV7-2 CASSPYVAGGHNEQYF TGTGCCAGCAGCCCATACGTAGCGGGAGGGCACAACGAGCAGTACTTC
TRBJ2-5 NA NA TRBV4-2 CASSQDAREETQYF TGTGCCAGCAGCCAAGATGCCAGGGAAGAGACCCAGTACTTC
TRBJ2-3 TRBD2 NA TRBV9 CASSAQRGDTDTQYF TGTGCCAGCAGCGCCCAGCGGGGGGACACAGATACGCAGTATTTT
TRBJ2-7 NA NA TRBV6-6 CASSSRDTPYEQYF TGTGCCAGCAGTTCCCGGGACACCCCCTACGAGCAGTACTTC
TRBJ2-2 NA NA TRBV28 CASSLEPRRGELFF TGTGCCAGCAGTTTAGAACCGCGGAGGGGGGAGCTGTTTTTT
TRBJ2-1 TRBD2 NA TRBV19 CASSIRSGRNEQFF TGTGCCAGTAGTATCCGTAGCGGGAGGAATGAGCAGTTCTTC
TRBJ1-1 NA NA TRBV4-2 CASSQEGAFSEAFF TGTGCCAGCAGCCAAGAGGGGGCTTTTTCTGAAGCTTTCTTT
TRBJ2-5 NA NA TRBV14 CASSQYGSGSETQYF TGTGCCAGCAGCCAATACGGGAGTGGGTCAGAGACCCAGTACTTC
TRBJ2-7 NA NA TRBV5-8 CASSYTYEQYF TGTGCCAGCAGCTATACCTACGAGCAGTACTTC
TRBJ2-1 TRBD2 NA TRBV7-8 CASSLDSGRSYNEQFF TGTGCCAGCAGCTTAGATAGCGGGAGATCCTACAATGAGCAGTTCTTC
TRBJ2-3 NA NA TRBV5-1 CASSLAGTDTQYF TGCGCCAGCAGCTTGGCGGGGACAGATACGCAGTATTTT
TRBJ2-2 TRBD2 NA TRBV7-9 CASSFRGGNTGELFF TGTGCCAGCAGCTTCCGGGGGGGTAACACCGGGGAGCTGTTTTTT
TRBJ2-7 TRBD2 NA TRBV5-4 CASSSSLSGSPPYEQYF TGTGCCAGCAGCTCTTCTCTTAGCGGGAGTCCTCCTTACGAGCAGTACTTC
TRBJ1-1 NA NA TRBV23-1 CASSPKSRVRVNTEAFF TGCGCCAGCAGTCCGAAGTCACGGGTGCGGGTGAACACTGAAGCTTTCTTT
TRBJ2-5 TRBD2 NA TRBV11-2 CASSLGWREAMLWKTQYF TGTGCCAGCAGCTTAGGATGGCGGGAGGCCATGCTTTGGAAGACCCAGTACTTC
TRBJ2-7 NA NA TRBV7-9 CASSFDSYEQYF TGTGCCAGCAGCTTCGACAGTTACGAGCAGTACTTC
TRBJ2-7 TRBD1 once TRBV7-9 CASTPSQDRGEQYF TGTGCCAGCACCCCCAGCCAGGACAGGGGGGAGCAGTACTTC
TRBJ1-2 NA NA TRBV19 CASSIDPGGGGRVGYTF TGTGCCAGTAGTATAGATCCGGGTGGCGGCGGCCGGGTTGGCTACACCTTC
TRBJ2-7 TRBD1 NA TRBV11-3 CASSPPTGGSEQYF TGTGCCAGCAGCCCCCCGACAGGGGGCTCCGAGCAGTACTTC
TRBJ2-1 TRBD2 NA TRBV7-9 CASSLGAAGGRAIYNEQFF TGTGCCAGCAGCTTAGGGGCAGCAGGCGGGAGAGCGATCTACAATGAGCAGTTCTTC
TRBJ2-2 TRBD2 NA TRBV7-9 CASSPGLAGGVDTGELFF TGTGCCAGCAGCCCGGGACTAGCGGGAGGAGTTGACACCGGGGAGCTGTTTTTT
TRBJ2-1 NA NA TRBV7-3 CASSLFGSSYNEQFF TGTGCCAGCAGCTTATTCGGGAGCTCCTACAATGAGCAGTTCTTC
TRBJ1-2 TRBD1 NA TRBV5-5 CASGSGQGVYGYTF TGTGCCAGCGGTTCGGGACAGGGAGTCTATGGCTACACCTTC
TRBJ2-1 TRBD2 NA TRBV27 CASGGEGTYNEQFF TGTGCCAGCGGGGGGGAGGGGACCTACAATGAGCAGTTCTTC
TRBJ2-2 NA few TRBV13 CASSLEGERPTGELFF TGTGCCAGCAGCTTAGAGGGAGAGCGTCCCACCGGGGAGCTGTTTTTT
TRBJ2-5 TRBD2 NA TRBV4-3 CASSQLAARQETQYF TGCGCCAGCAGCCAACTAGCGGCCCGTCAAGAGACCCAGTACTTC
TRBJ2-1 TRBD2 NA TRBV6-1 CASSETSGTYNEQFF TGTGCCAGCAGTGAGACTAGCGGGACCTACAATGAGCAGTTCTTC
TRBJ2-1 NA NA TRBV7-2 CASSSRVEQFF TGTGCCAGCAGCTCCCGGGTCGAGCAGTTCTTC
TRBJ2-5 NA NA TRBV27 CASSSRMQETQYF TGTGCCAGCAGTTCTAGAATGCAGGAGACCCAGTACTTC